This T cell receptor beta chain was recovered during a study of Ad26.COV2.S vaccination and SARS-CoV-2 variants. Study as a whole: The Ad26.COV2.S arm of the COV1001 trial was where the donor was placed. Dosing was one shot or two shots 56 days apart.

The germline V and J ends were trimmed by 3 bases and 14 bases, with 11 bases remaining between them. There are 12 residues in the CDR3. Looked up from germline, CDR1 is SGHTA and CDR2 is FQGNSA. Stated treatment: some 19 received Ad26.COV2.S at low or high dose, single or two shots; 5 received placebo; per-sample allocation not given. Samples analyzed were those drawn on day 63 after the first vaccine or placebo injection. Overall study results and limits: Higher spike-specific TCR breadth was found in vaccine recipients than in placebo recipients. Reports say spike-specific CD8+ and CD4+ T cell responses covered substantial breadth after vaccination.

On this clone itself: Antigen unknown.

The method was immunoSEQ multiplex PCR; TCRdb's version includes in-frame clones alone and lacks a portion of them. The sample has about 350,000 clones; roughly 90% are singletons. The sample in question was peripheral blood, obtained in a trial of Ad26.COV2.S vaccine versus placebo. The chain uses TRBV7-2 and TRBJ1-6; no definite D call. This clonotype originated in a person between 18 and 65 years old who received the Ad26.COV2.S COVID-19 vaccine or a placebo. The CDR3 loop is CASSFSPTALHF. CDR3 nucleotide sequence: TGTGCCAGCAGCTTTTCCCCTACGGCCCTCCACTTT.